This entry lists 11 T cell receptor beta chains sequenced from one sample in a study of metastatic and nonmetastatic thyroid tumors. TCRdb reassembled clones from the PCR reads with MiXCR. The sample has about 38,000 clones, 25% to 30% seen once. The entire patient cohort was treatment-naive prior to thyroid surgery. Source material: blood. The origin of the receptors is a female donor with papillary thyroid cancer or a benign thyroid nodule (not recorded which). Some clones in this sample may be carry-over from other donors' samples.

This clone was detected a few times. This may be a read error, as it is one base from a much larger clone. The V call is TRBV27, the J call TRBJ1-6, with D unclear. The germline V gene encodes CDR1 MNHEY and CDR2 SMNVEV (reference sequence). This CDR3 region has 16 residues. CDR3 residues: CPSRRELRSYNSPLHF. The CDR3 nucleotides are TGTCCCAGCAGAAGGGAACTCCGCTCCTATAATTCACCCCTCCACTTT.

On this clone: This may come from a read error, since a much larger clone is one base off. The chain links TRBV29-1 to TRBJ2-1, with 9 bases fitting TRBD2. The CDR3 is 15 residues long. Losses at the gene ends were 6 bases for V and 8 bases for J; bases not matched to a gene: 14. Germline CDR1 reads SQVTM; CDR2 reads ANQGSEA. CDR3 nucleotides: TGCAGCGTCCCCTGGCGGGGGGGCGACCACGATGAGCAGTTCTTC. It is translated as CSVPWRGGDHDEQFF.

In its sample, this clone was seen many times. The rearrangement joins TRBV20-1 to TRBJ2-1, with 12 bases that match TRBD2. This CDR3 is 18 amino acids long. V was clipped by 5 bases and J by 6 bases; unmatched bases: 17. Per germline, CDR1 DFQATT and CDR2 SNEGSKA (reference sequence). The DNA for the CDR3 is TGCAGTGCTCGGCGACTAGCGGGAGATCGGGTGTGGAGCAATGAGCAGTTCTTC. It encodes CSARRLAGDRVWSNEQFF.

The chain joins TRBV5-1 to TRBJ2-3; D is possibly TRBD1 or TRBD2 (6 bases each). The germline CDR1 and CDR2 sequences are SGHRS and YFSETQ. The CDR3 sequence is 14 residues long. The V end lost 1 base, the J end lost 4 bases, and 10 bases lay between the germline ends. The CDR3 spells CASSLRGASDTQYF. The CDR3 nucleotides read TGCGCCAGCAGCTTGAGGGGGGCCTCAGATACGCAGTATTTT.

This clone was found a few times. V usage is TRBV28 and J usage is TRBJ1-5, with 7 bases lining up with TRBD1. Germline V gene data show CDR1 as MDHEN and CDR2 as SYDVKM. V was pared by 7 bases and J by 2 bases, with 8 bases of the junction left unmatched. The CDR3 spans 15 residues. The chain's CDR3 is CASTLRQGGNQPQHF. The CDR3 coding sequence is TGTGCCAGCACCCTCCGACAGGGTGGCAATCAGCCCCAGCATTTT. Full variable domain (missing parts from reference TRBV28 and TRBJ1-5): DVKVTQSSRYLVKRTGEKVFLECVQDMDHENMFWYRQDPGLGLRLIYFSYDVKMKEKGDIPEGYSVSREKKERFSLILESASTNQTSMYLCASTLRQGGNQPQHFGDGTRLSIL.

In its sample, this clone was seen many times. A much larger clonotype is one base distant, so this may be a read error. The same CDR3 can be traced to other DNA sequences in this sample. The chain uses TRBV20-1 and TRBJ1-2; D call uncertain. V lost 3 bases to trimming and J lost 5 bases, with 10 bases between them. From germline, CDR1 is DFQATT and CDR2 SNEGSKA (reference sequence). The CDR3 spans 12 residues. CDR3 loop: CSARDPTYGYTF. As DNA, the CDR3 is TGCAGTGCTAGGGACCCGACGTATGGCTACACCTTC.

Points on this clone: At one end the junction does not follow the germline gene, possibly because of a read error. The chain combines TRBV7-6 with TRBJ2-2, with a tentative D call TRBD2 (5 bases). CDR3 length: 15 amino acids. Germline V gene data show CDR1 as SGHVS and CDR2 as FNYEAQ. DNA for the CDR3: TGTGCCAGCAGCTACCTGCTGGAACCCACCGGGGAGCTGTCTTTT. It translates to CASSYLLEPTGELSF.

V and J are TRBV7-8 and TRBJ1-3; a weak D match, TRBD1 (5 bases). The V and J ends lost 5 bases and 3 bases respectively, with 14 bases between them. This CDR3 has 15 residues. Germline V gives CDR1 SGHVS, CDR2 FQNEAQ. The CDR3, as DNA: TGTGCCAGCAGCCCATACGAGGGGTTTGGAAACACCATATATTTT. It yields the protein CASSPYEGFGNTIYF.

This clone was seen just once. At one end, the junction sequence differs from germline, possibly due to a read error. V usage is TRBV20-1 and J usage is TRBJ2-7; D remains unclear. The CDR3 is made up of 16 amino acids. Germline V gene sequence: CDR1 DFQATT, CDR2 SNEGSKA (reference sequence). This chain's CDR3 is CSSRDQWFETTGEQYF. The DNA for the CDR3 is TGCAGTTCTAGAGATCAATGGTTTGAAACTACGGGCGAGCAGTACTTC.

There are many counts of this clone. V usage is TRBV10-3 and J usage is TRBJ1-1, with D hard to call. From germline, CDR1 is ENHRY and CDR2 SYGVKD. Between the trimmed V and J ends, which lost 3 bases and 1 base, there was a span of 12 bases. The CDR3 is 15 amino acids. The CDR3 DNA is TGTGCCATCAGTGATAGCGCCCGGGGGAACACTGAAGCTTTCTTT. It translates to CAISDSARGNTEAFF.

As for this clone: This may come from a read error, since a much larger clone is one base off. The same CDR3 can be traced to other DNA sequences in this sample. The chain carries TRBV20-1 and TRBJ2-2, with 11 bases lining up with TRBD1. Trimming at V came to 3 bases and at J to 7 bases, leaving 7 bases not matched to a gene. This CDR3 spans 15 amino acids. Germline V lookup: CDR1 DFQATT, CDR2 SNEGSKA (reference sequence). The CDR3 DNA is TGCAGTGCTAGGCGGACAGGGGGCGCGGACGGGGAGCTGTTTTTT. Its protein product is CSARRTGGADGELFF.